What follows is one TCR beta chain and its context. Its target is not known. This sample stems from a study of cytomegalovirus exposure and HLA in healthy donors. With 60 Vbeta and 13 Jbeta primers, the PCR was carried out. The assay was immunoSEQ multiplex PCR, and TCRdb's table has in-frame clones only and misses some. This sample has 150,000 to 190,000 clones, with approximately 85% found just once. All donors participated as healthy donors of bone marrow. Donors likely had unrecorded immune exposures despite being nominally healthy when sampled. Findings and caveats of the study: A missense variant in DCLRE1C was later tied to TCR beta V- and J-gene trimming.

The receptor's source is a young woman in good health and CMV-seronegative. Sequencing was carried out using PBMCs.

The CDR3 here is CSVEVGGRGTGGTEAFF. CDR3 sequence (DNA): TGCAGCGTTGAAGTCGGTGGAAGGGGGACAGGGGGCACTGAAGCTTTCTTT. The chain combines TRBV29-1 with TRBJ1-1, with 11 nucleotides matching TRBD1. V was clipped by 1 base and J by 4 bases; unmatched bases: 11. This CDR3 has 17 residues. In germline, CDR1 is SQVTM, CDR2 ANQGSEA.